The T cell receptor beta chain under discussion was sequenced for a study of blood T cell repertoires in COVID-19 (dated by TCRdb to 2019 to 2021). Describing the broader study: Samples from collaborators originated in the United States, Italy and Spain and spanned both the acute and convalescent phases of COVID-19. Deeply sampled blood TCRbeta repertoires from subjects exposed to, actively infected with, or recovered from COVID-19 were included in the dataset. HLA class I and class II types, where available, came from metadata supplied by the sample provider rather than from assay-based typing. The prospective study material was composed of cDNA or gDNA derived from T cells, B-cell-depleted T cells, or PBMCs. The repertoires were made available in a free public database intended to serve as a resource for research on the immune response to SARS-CoV-2. The sample metadata nearly always contained a de-identified subject ID, COVID-19 status, age in years and sex. The samples were drawn from two sources: the first 160 participants of the ongoing ImmuneRACE study, and 1,254 subjects contributed by 6 global collaborators. General study outcomes and caveats: The amount of clinical and demographic metadata varied by source and participant and was provided uncurated.

In Seattle, one collaborating source enrolled patients while the infection was active and tracked those patients longitudinally over the course of disease. The collaborating institutions used their own protocols to collect whole blood in K2EDTA tubes. Collaborator samples were shipped for TCRbeta analysis as frozen whole blood, isolated PBMCs, or DNA extracted from either sample type. With regard to this clone: The specificity of this receptor is unknown. Per-base qualities were not stored, and no clone one base away is much larger.

TCRbeta CDR3 regions were amplified from genomic DNA using the immunoSEQ Assay, a bias-controlled multiplex PCR. Under the source paper's analysis protocol: Within the assay, amplification of reference gene primers was used to estimate how many nucleated cells each sample contained. To quantify the absolute abundance of each unique TCRbeta CDR3 rearrangement, sequence reads were collapsed and filtered. For each sample, productive Simpson clonality was calculated as the square root of Simpson's diversity index across productive rearrangements. In its TCRdb copy, this immuneACCESS table keeps in-frame sequences only and misses some clones. Where compared with another copy, unresolved V genes explain less than half of these, and the others have no known cause. From that table come the V and J calls and clone size; the DNA was used to work out D and trimming. The sample yields about 270,000 clones; about 86% were counted once. Roughly 12% of the sample lies in the top ten.

The material sequenced was peripheral blood. This clonotype was sampled from a woman in her twenties or thirties with COVID-19, enrolled during active disease.

The CDR3 has the sequence CASRPPWTSAGNEQFF. The DNA sequence reads TGTGCCAGCAGACCTCCTTGGACTAGCGCGGGCAATGAGCAGTTCTTC. The sequence joins TRBV6-2 or TRBV6-3 to TRBJ2-1, with TRBD2 identical over 9 junction bases. From its cysteine to its phenylalanine, the CDR3 spans 16 amino acids. Only the CDR3 portion is preserved as DNA: 48 bases, with reading frame beginning at the first base. Ends trimmed: V by 6 bases, J by 6 bases; bases unmatched to a gene: 12. Sequences MNHEY (CDR1) and SVGEGT (CDR2) are obtained from the germline V gene.